A single sample is the source of the 20 T cell receptor beta chains below, sequenced in a study of post-analysis software for immune sequencing data. General observations from the study: Patients had higher frequencies than controls of a few TRBV segments, including TRBV5-6, TRBV5-1 and TRBV20-1.

Every TCR beta cDNA library bore unique molecular identifiers. TCRdb used MiXCR to reprocess the PCR reads, holding one entry per CDR3 protein. The table shows over 300,000 distinct CDR3 sequences, with 30% to 45% occurring only once. No cognate antigen is known for these TCRs. Material: blood. These receptors were obtained from a girl aged 10 to 17 with multiple sclerosis.

The J gene is TRBJ1-6, the V gene TRBV7-9; no clear D gene. Per germline, CDR1 SEHNR and CDR2 FQNEAQ (reference sequence). V gave up 4 bases and J gave up 0 bases, with 10 bases separating them. This CDR3 is built from 16 residues. The CDR3 protein is CASSSDQSSYNSPLHF. CDR3 DNA: TGTGCCAGCAGCTCGGACCAGAGCTCCTATAATTCACCCCTCCACTTT.

The J gene is TRBJ1-1, the V gene TRBV4-1; D possibly corresponds to TRBD1 (6 bases). Looked up from germline, CDR1 is MGHRA and CDR2 is YSYEKL. V was clipped by 6 bases and J by 3 bases, with 17 bases between them. The CDR3 spans 15 residues. The DNA for the CDR3 is TGCGCCAGCAGGACCCGAGAGGGGGATGACACTGAAGCTTTCTTT. It codes for CASRTREGDDTEAFF.

This clonotype was counted many times. The chain recombines TRBV9 with TRBJ2-7, with 7 bases identical to TRBD1. The V segment lost 4 bases and the J segment 0 bases; nucleotides outside the gene matches: 7. Per germline, CDR1 SGDLS and CDR2 YYNGEE. This CDR3 spans 15 amino acids. DNA for the CDR3: TGTGCCAGCAGCCCTCGGACAGGTGACTCCTACGAGCAGTACTTC. It codes for CASSPRTGDSYEQYF.

The rearrangement uses TRBV20-1 and TRBJ2-7; a weak D match, TRBD2 (7 bases). With 2 bases removed from V and 4 bases from J, the gap between germline ends came to 21 bases. The CDR3 spans 16 residues. Germline values: CDR1 DFQATT, CDR2 SNEGSKA (reference sequence). The CDR3 nucleotides are TGCAGTGCTAGAAAAGGGGGAGGGACTCTTCTTTACGAGCAGTACTTC. Protein: CSARKGGGTLLYEQYF.

This chain links TRBV12-3 or TRBV12-4 with TRBJ1-2, with 7 positions matching TRBD1. The CDR3 is 14 amino acids. The junction had 5 bases not matched to a gene; V was cut back by 0 bases and J by 7 bases. CDR3 nucleotides: TGTGCCAGCAGTTTAGCAGGAGGGGGCGTTGGCTACACCTTC. This gives the protein CASSLAGGGVGYTF.

The CDR3 DNA sequence: TGTGCCAGCAGTTTGTTACAGGGAACCGGGGAGCTGTTTTTT. Its protein product is CASSLLQGTGELFF. V and J are TRBV12-3 or TRBV12-4 and TRBJ2-2; tentatively, D is TRBD1 (6 bases). The germline V and J ends were trimmed by 3 bases and 5 bases, with 10 bases remaining between them. The CDR3 has 14 amino acids.

This clonotype was seen a handful of times. This sequence joins TRBV7-6 and TRBJ2-7, with D possibly being TRBD1 (6 bases). Germline-derived CDR1 and CDR2 are SGHVS and FNYEAQ. CDR3 length: 15 residues. The V gene lost 4 bases and the J gene lost 4 bases, with 17 bases spanning the gap. In nucleotides, the CDR3 is TGTGCCAGCAGCTCCCTTGACAGGAACTCTTACGAGCAGTACTTC. This codes for CASSSLDRNSYEQYF.

V and J are TRBV27 and TRBJ2-7; a weak D match, TRBD1 (6 bases). Trimming pared 6 bases from V and 3 bases from J, leaving 9 bases between. From germline, CDR1 is MNHEY and CDR2 SMNVEV (reference sequence). The CDR3 is made up of 12 amino acids. CDR3 sequence (DNA): TGTGCCAGCAGGTCACAGGGCTACGAGCAGTACTTC. Its translation is CASRSQGYEQYF.

The chain employs TRBV15 and TRBJ1-5; 7 bases are a match to TRBD1. The length of the CDR3 is 17 residues. Trimming removed 1 base from V and 3 bases from J; junction bases left unmatched: 9. Germline V gives CDR1 LNHNV, CDR2 YYDKDF (reference sequence). The CDR3 DNA follows: TGTGCCACCAGCAGAGGACGAGGGACAGCCGACAATCAGCCCCAGCATTTT. Translation gives CATSRGRGTADNQPQHF.

This clonotype came up a few times. At one of its ends the junction is not consistent with the germline gene, which may arise from a read error. The J gene is TRBJ2-3, the V gene TRBV7-9, with D possibly TRBD1 on 5 matching bases. The CDR3 is 16 residues long. The germline V gene has CDR1 SEHNR and CDR2 FQNEAQ (reference sequence). CDR3 sequence reads: CAGSLWGSTGTDTQYF. CDR3 nucleotides: TGTGCCGGCAGCTTATGGGGCTCGACGGGCACAGATACGCAGTATTTT.

The table lists this clonotype with a few counts. The V and J genes are TRBV9 and TRBJ2-5; 9 nucleotides agree with TRBD2. Germline values: CDR1 SGDLS, CDR2 YYNGEE. After removal of 0 bases from V and 5 bases from J, the junction contained 8 bases not matched to a gene. This CDR3 comprises 16 residues. DNA of the CDR3: TGTGCCAGCAGCGTAGTGGGGGCGGGGGGGTTTGAGACCCAGTACTTC. It encodes CASSVVGAGGFETQYF.

The J gene is TRBJ2-5, the V gene TRBV20-1, with 7 bases that match TRBD2. This CDR3 is built from 16 residues. Germline CDR1 is DFQATT and CDR2 is SNEGSKA (reference sequence). The V and J ends lost 2 bases and 11 bases, in that order; junction bases with no gene match: 20. The CDR3 loop is CSARSVADAPGREQYF. The DNA for the CDR3 is TGCAGTGCTAGATCTGTAGCGGATGCCCCGGGGCGGGAGCAGTACTTC.

This rearrangement joins TRBV7-9 to TRBJ1-1, with D possibly TRBD1 on 6 matching bases. Germline V gene sequence: CDR1 SEHNR, CDR2 FQNEAQ (reference sequence). This CDR3 comprises 15 residues. V lost 5 bases to trimming and J lost 1 base, with 14 bases between them. CDR3: CASSHDGGGNTEAFF. CDR3 sequence (DNA): TGTGCCAGCAGCCACGACGGGGGCGGGAACACTGAAGCTTTCTTT. Full variable domain (rest looked up from reference TRBV7-9 and TRBJ1-1): DTGVSQNPRHKITKRGQNVTFRCDPISEHNRLYWYRQTLGQGPEFLTYFQNEAQLEKSRLLSDRFSAERPKGSFSTLEIQRTEQGDSAMYLCASSHDGGGNTEAFFGQGTRLTVV.

This sequence joins TRBV20-1 and TRBJ1-6, with TRBD1 matching over 12 bases. Germline assignment: CDR1 DFQATT and CDR2 SNEGSKA (reference sequence). The ends lost 5 bases at V and 10 bases at J; junction bases unmatched: 6. The CDR3 has 14 residues. The CDR3 protein is CSAGPGTGGSPLHF. The CDR3 region has the DNA TGCAGTGCTGGACCCGGGACAGGGGGCTCACCCCTCCACTTT.

In this sample, this clonotype turned up a few times. The chain links TRBV7-6 to TRBJ2-7; no firm D call. The CDR3 contains 15 residues. From germline, CDR1 is SGHVS and CDR2 FNYEAQ. The V gene lost 0 bases and the J gene lost 4 bases, with 13 bases spanning the gap. DNA of the CDR3: TGTGCCAGCAGCTTAGCGCTGGGCCTTAATTACGAGCAGTACTTC. This encodes CASSLALGLNYEQYF.

J is TRBJ2-7 and V is TRBV12-3 or TRBV12-4; 12 nucleotides match TRBD2. The J call could be wrong; TRBJ2-5 is a better fit for the DNA end. The CDR3 consists of 15 residues. The CDR3 loop is CASSLGTSGAETQYF. DNA of the CDR3: TGTGCCAGCAGTTTAGGGACTAGCGGGGCGGAGACCCAGTACTTC.

The chain uses TRBV7-2 and TRBJ2-7; the D gene is possibly TRBD2 (6 bases). Germline CDR1 reads SGHTA; CDR2 reads FQGNSA. V dropped 1 base and J dropped 3 bases, with 13 bases sitting between them. The CDR3 contains 15 residues. In DNA form, the CDR3 reads TGTGCCAGCAGCTTAGGCATCGGGGGTAGCTACGAGCAGTACTTC. Translation: CASSLGIGGSYEQYF.

This clonotype was seen more than once but under ten times. V usage is TRBV7-2 and J usage is TRBJ2-1; 9 positions match TRBD1. CDR1 and CDR2 (germline): SGHTA, FQGNSA. This CDR3 comprises 18 residues. V was pared by 2 bases and J by 8 bases, with 16 bases of the junction left unmatched. CDR3 sequence: CASSLRLIGTGTSHEQFF. As DNA, the CDR3 is TGTGCCAGCAGCTTACGATTGATTGGGACAGGGACTTCCCATGAGCAGTTCTTC.

This clonotype was seen a handful of times. The rearrangement links TRBV12-3 or TRBV12-4 to TRBJ2-5; 11 nucleotides agree with TRBD1. This CDR3 is built from 15 residues. Trimming took 5 bases from V and 4 from J; bases not matched to a gene: 6. The CDR3 nucleotides read TGTGCCAGCAGTGGCGGACAGGGGGCGCGAGAGACCCAGTACTTC. Encoded protein: CASSGGQGARETQYF.

V gene TRBV13 combines with J gene TRBJ2-3; no definite D call. The CDR3 has 12 amino acids. Germline lookup yields CDR1 PRHDT and CDR2 FYEKMQ (reference sequence). Trimming removed 5 bases from V and 8 bases from J, with 11 bases in between. The CDR3 loop is CASSPPFGTQYF. As DNA, the CDR3 is TGTGCCAGCAGCCCCCCCTTTGGTACGCAGTATTTT.